The T cell receptor beta chain described here comes from a study of T cells in Graves' hyperthyroidism and ophthalmopathy. The investigators amplified TCR beta CDR3 regions from RNA transcripts. HTBI primers were employed in a first-round RT-PCR of the TCR CDR3. TCRdb re-analysed the multiplex PCR reads in MiXCR, keeping a single row per CDR3 protein. The sample has about 840,000 distinct CDR3 sequences, 38% seen once; the top ten hold approximately 8.7%. This clonotype was counted only a few times. The specimen was blood. This clonotype originated in a man aged 18 to 29 with Graves' hyperthyroidism.

The CDR3 spells CASSRPGHRETQYF. The CDR3 DNA reads TGTGCCAGCAGTCGACCGGGACATCGAGAGACCCAGTACTTC. The chain uses TRBV14 and TRBJ2-5, with D perhaps TRBD1 (6 bases). The CDR3 extends over 14 amino acids. V shed 6 bases and J shed 4 bases, with 15 bases lying between them. Germline lookup yields CDR1 SGHDN and CDR2 FVKESK.